This section outlines one TCR beta chain sequence together with its context. Its target is unknown. Trimming cost V 3 bases and J 2 bases, with 14 bases left between them. The CDR3 runs 14 residues. Germline CDR1 and CDR2: GTSNPN and SVGIG (reference sequence). Repertoires were generated with immunoSEQ multiplex PCR, while TCRdb's copy carries only in-frame clones and drops some. The sample lists some 30,000 clones, 60% to 80% occurring once. The sample comes from a study of T cells in narcolepsy. Overall study context: Patients with NT1 or NT2 and healthy control donors were enrolled.

Study-level results: Autoreactive clone sequences were missing from some blood memory CD4+ repertoires. Healthy controls reportedly lacked the autoreactive clonotypes serially found in patients' blood. Comparing one patient's CSF and blood CD4+ clonotypes highlighted HCRT- and TRIB2-specific autoreactive clonotypes.

This receptor was taken from a human donor in good health. The source material was memory (CD45RA-) CD4+ T cells from blood. The chain uses TRBV30 and TRBJ2-7; no clear D gene. CDR3 nucleotide sequence: TGTGCCTGGAGCCCCGGGCTCGAGACCTACGAGCAGTACTTC. This translates into CAWSPGLETYEQYF.